These 32 T cell receptor beta chains originate from one sample sequenced in a study of blood T cell repertoires in COVID-19. Using immunoSEQ multiplex PCR, the repertoire was profiled, and TCRdb retains in-frame clones only, with some absent. The data show roughly 90,000 clones, around 80% seen once. Sequencing was done on a sample of peripheral blood. The receptor set was obtained from a woman of 80 years or more with active or convalescent COVID-19.

DNA of the CDR3: TGTGCCAGCAGGGGGGGATGGGACTCACTTAACTATGGCTACACCTTC. Translation: CASRGGWDSLNYGYTF. The V call is TRBV7-2, the J call TRBJ1-2; a weak D match, TRBD1 (5 bases). Germline V gene sequence: CDR1 SGHTA, CDR2 FQGNSA. With 6 bases removed from V and 1 base from J, the gap between germline ends came to 18 bases. The CDR3 has 16 amino acids.

V usage is TRBV30 and J usage is TRBJ1-3, with D possibly being TRBD1 (6 bases). The CDR3 spans 18 residues. Trimming took off 2 bases at V and 0 bases at J, with 20 bases between the two ends. Germline V gives CDR1 GTSNPN, CDR2 SVGIG (reference sequence). CDR3 sequence reads: CAWSNGAQGASSGNTIYF. In DNA, the CDR3 is TGTGCCTGGAGTAACGGGGCACAGGGCGCCTCCTCTGGAAACACCATATATTTT.

This clone appeared once. The V gene is TRBV4-2, the J gene TRBJ1-4; 8 bases are shared with TRBD1. Germline V gives CDR1 LGHNA, CDR2 YNFKEQ. With 5 bases clipped from V and 8 bases from J, the junction kept 10 bases outside the gene matches. The CDR3 totals 15 residues. As DNA, the CDR3 is TGTGCCAGCAGCGCGGACAGGGCGGGCGGGGAAAAACTGTTTTTT. Amino acid sequence: CASSADRAGGEKLFF.

This rearrangement joins TRBV10-3 to TRBJ1-1; D is perhaps TRBD1 (5 bases). V lost 5 bases, J lost 3 bases, and 10 bases lay in between. The CDR3 is 13 amino acids. Germline V lookup: CDR1 ENHRY, CDR2 SYGVKD. The DNA for the CDR3 is TGTGCCATCAGTCTACAGACAGACACTGAAGCTTTCTTT. Amino acid sequence: CAISLQTDTEAFF.

This clone came up once. The chain has TRBV5-4 and TRBJ1-3; 7 bases map to TRBD1. Trimming at V came to 0 bases and at J to 4 bases, leaving 1 base not matched to a gene. This CDR3 has 14 amino acids. Per the germline V gene, CDR1 is SGHNT and CDR2 is YYREEE (reference sequence). The CDR3 nucleotides are TGTGCCAGCAGCTTGGTAGGGGGCGGAAACACCATATATTTT. It is translated as CASSLVGGGNTIYF.

The chain links TRBV5-6 to TRBJ1-2, with TRBD1 as a possible D gene (6 bases). CDR3 length equals 13 residues. Trimming took off 4 bases at V and 6 bases at J, with 13 bases between the two ends. Germline-derived CDR1 and CDR2 are SGHDT and YYEEEE. The CDR3 DNA follows: TGTGCCAGCAGCATCACAGGGAGAGATGGCTACACCTTC. Translated: CASSITGRDGYTF.

CDR3 residues: CASRPEGYEQYF. In DNA form, the CDR3 reads TGTGCCTCACGACCGGAGGGGTACGAGCAGTACTTC. The chain couples TRBV10-3 to TRBJ2-7; TRBD2 is a possible D gene (6 bases). CDR3 length: 12 residues. Germline lookup yields CDR1 ENHRY and CDR2 SYGVKD. With 11 bases removed from V and 4 bases from J, the gap between germline ends came to 15 bases.

This chain uses TRBV30 with TRBJ2-1; weak D call: TRBD2 (5 bases). Germline values: CDR1 GTSNPN, CDR2 SVGIG (reference sequence). This CDR3 is built from 13 residues. Trimming shortened V by 0 bases and J by 7 bases, and 10 bases separated the two germline ends. This CDR3 is CAWSVTAVNEQFF. CDR3 DNA sequence: TGTGCCTGGAGTGTCACAGCGGTGAATGAGCAGTTCTTC.

This clone was seen a single time. DNA for the CDR3: TGTGCCAGCAGCTTAGCTGGACAGCGCCAAGATACGCAGTATTTT. This gives the protein CASSLAGQRQDTQYF. The chain uses TRBV11-3 and TRBJ2-3, with a possible D match to TRBD1 (6 bases). The CDR3 loop spans 15 amino acids. Trimming pared 1 base from V and 5 bases from J, leaving 13 bases between. Looked up from germline, CDR1 is SGHNT and CDR2 is YENEEA.

The chain uses TRBV7-3 and TRBJ2-3; D gene ambiguous. This CDR3 comprises 16 residues. CDR1 is SGHTA, CDR2 FQGTGA, per germline. V was cut by 5 bases and J by 4 bases, with 19 bases left in between. As DNA, the CDR3 is TGTGCCAGCAGCCCCAGTGCCCTTCAGGCCGCAGATACGCAGTATTTT. It specifies CASSPSALQAADTQYF.

V is TRBV9 and J is TRBJ1-4, with D perhaps matching TRBD1 (5 bases). V was shortened by 0 bases and J by 1 base, with 10 bases between the two germline ends. This CDR3 region has 16 residues. The germline V gene encodes CDR1 SGDLS and CDR2 YYNGEE. CDR3: CASSVGAGQTNEKLFF. Here the CDR3 DNA reads TGTGCCAGCAGCGTAGGGGCAGGGCAAACTAATGAAAAACTGTTTTTT.

DNA of the CDR3: TGCAGCGCGGCAGGGGTGAGCACAGATACGCAGTATTTT. It is translated as CSAAGVSTDTQYF. The chain joins TRBV29-1 to TRBJ2-3; the D gene is possibly TRBD1 (6 bases). The CDR3 consists of 13 residues. V was cut by 7 bases and J by 0 bases, with 11 bases left in between. CDR1 and CDR2 (germline): SQVTM, ANQGSEA.

V is TRBV24-1 and J is TRBJ1-5; D is unclear. Germline V gives CDR1 KGHDR, CDR2 SFDVKD. V gave up 4 bases and J gave up 10 bases, with 10 bases separating them. The CDR3 extends over 12 amino acids. The CDR3 DNA reads TGTGCCACCAGTGACATAGGAGGCCCCCAGCATTTT. It specifies CATSDIGGPQHF.

The chain employs TRBV19 and TRBJ2-3, with TRBD1 matching over 9 bases. The CDR3 is 17 residues long. The ends lost 5 bases at V and 2 bases at J; junction bases unmatched: 11. Germline lookup yields CDR1 LNHDA and CDR2 SQIVND (reference sequence). CDR3 amino acids: CASSPLLTGGFTDTQYF. CDR3 sequence (DNA): TGTGCCAGTAGTCCCCTCCTCACAGGGGGCTTCACAGATACGCAGTATTTT.

The chain combines TRBV5-5 with TRBJ1-1; D not resolved. CDR3 size: 13 residues. Germline V lookup: CDR1 SGHKS, CDR2 YYEKEE (reference sequence). The V end was cut by 2 bases, the J end by 3 bases, with 8 bases between. The CDR3 coding sequence is TGTGCCAGCAGCTTCGGGTACGACACTGAAGCTTTCTTT. It yields the protein CASSFGYDTEAFF.

The gene calls are TRBV5-1 and TRBJ1-4; 10 bases are a match to TRBD1. CDR3 length equals 17 residues. The trim removed 4 bases at V and 4 bases at J, leaving 10 bases unmatched. The V gene's germline CDR1 is SGHRS and CDR2 YFSETQ. The CDR3 nucleotides read TGCGCCAGCAGCCTCGTTCCGGGACAGGGGTTTAATGAAAAACTGTTTTTT. This translates into CASSLVPGQGFNEKLFF.

A remark on this clone: This same CDR3 is encoded by further DNA sequences in the sample. This chain uses TRBV19 with TRBJ1-2; 9 bases fit TRBD1. Looked up from germline, CDR1 is LNHDA and CDR2 is SQIVND (reference sequence). V lost 4 bases and J lost 5; bases outside the gene matches: 2. This CDR3 has 13 residues. In DNA, the CDR3 is TGTGCCAGTAGTACCGGACAGGGGTATGGCTACACCTTC. This gives the protein CASSTGQGYGYTF.

This sequence joins TRBV1 and TRBJ2-1; no DNA check was done on the table's D call, TRBD1. TRBV1 is a listed pseudogene. The CDR3 runs 15 residues. The CDR3 here is CTSSRGGPSYNEQFF. In DNA, the CDR3 is TGCACCAGCAGCCGAGGGGGCCCTTCCTACAATGAGCAGTTCTTC.

The chain has TRBV5-8 and TRBJ2-1; possible D gene TRBD2, 6 bases. The CDR3 runs to 12 residues. Germline CDR1 reads SGHTS; CDR2 reads YDEGEE. V shed 4 bases and J shed 12 bases, with 14 bases lying between them. CDR3 residues: CASSPGGTPQFF. DNA for the CDR3: TGTGCCAGCAGCCCTGGCGGGACCCCGCAGTTCTTC. Looking up the rest from reference TRBV5-8 and TRBJ2-1 gives the full variable domain: EAGVTQSPTHLIKTRGQQATLRCSPISGHTSVYWYQQALGLGLQFLLWYDEGEERNRGNFPPRFSGRQFPNYSSELNVNALELEDSALYLCASSPGGTPQFFGPGTRLTVL.

The chain is built from TRBV7-8 and TRBJ1-4; D is possibly TRBD1 (5 bases). This CDR3 region has 16 residues. V was pared by 6 bases and J by 8 bases, with 22 bases between. In germline, CDR1 is SGHVS, CDR2 FQNEAQ. CDR3 sequence reads: CASSSWWGGKGEKLFF. CDR3 sequence (DNA): TGTGCCAGCAGTTCTTGGTGGGGGGGGAAAGGGGAAAAACTGTTTTTT.

V is TRBV7-2 and J is TRBJ1-3; TRBD1 is a possible D gene (5 bases). Germline lookup yields CDR1 SGHTA and CDR2 FQGNSA. V was pared by 1 base and J by 0 bases, with 13 bases between. CDR3 length equals 17 residues. CDR3 region: CASSLGGVLNSGNTIYF. The DNA for the CDR3 is TGTGCCAGCAGCTTAGGGGGGGTCCTTAACTCTGGAAACACCATATATTTT.

In this sample, this clone turned up once. The chain couples TRBV7-9 to TRBJ2-3; 10 bases agree with TRBD2. There are 17 residues in the CDR3. The V gene end was trimmed by 5 bases and the J gene end by 3 bases; junction bases not matched to a gene: 11. Germline V CDR1 and CDR2: SEHNR, FQNEAQ (reference sequence). For the CDR3, the DNA is TGTGCCAGCAGCGAGAGGGCTAGCGGGGGAGGAACAGATACGCAGTATTTT. Residues: CASSERASGGGTDTQYF. Variable domain in full (rest from reference TRBV7-9 and TRBJ2-3): DTGVSQNPRHKITKRGQNVTFRCDPISEHNRLYWYRQTLGQGPEFLTYFQNEAQLEKSRLLSDRFSAERPKGSFSTLEIQRTEQGDSAMYLCASSERASGGGTDTQYFGPGTRLTVL.

The chain links TRBV12-3 or TRBV12-4 to TRBJ1-2; 8 bases agree with TRBD1. The CDR3 sequence is 12 residues long. V lost 7 bases to trimming and J lost 8 bases; unmatched junction nucleotides: 6. This CDR3 is CASTRTGSGYTF. CDR3 coding DNA: TGTGCCAGCACTAGGACAGGGTCCGGCTACACCTTC.

The chain employs TRBV5-6 and TRBJ2-7, with 10 bases aligning to TRBD1. The CDR3 runs to 16 residues. V gave up 0 bases and J gave up 2 bases; unmatched junction bases: 5. Germline lookup yields CDR1 SGHDT and CDR2 YYEEEE. The DNA for the CDR3 is TGTGCCAGCAGCTTGGACGGGACAGGGGTTCCCTACGAGCAGTACTTC. As protein: CASSLDGTGVPYEQYF. The full variable domain, with the rest looked up from reference TRBV5-6 and TRBJ2-7, is DAGVTQSPTHLIKTRGQQVTLRCSPKSGHDTVSWYQQALGQGPQFIFQYYEEEERQRGNFPDRFSGHQFPNYSSELNVNALLLGDSALYLCASSLDGTGVPYEQYFGPGTRLTVT.

V and J are TRBV7-3 and TRBJ2-3; 9 nucleotides match TRBD2. This CDR3 has 20 residues. The V gene end was trimmed by 7 bases and the J gene end by 2 bases; junction bases not matched to a gene: 22. The germline V gene encodes CDR1 SGHTA and CDR2 FQGTGA. The CDR3 protein is CASNHPKPRTSVRSTDTQYF. CDR3 nucleotides: TGTGCCAGCAACCACCCCAAACCTCGGACTAGCGTGAGGTCCACAGATACGCAGTATTTT. The full variable domain, in which reference TRBV7-3 and TRBJ2-3 provide the parts outside the CDR3, is GAGVSQTPSNKVTEKGKYVELRCDPISGHTALYWYRQSLGQGPEFLIYFQGTGAADDSGLPNDRFFAVRPEGSVSTLKIQRTERGDSAVYLCASNHPKPRTSVRSTDTQYFGPGTRLTVL.

V usage is TRBV27 and J usage is TRBJ1-6, with D unresolved. In germline, CDR1 is MNHEY, CDR2 SMNVEV (reference sequence). Between the trimmed V and J ends, which lost 2 bases and 4 bases, there was a span of 6 bases. The CDR3 runs to 14 residues. Written as DNA, the CDR3 is TGTGCCAGCAGTTTAGAGGGTTATAATTCACCCCTCCACTTT. Protein product: CASSLEGYNSPLHF.

The V gene is TRBV1, the J gene TRBJ2-3; TRBD2, the table's D call, was not compared with the DNA. TRBV1 is designated a pseudogene. This CDR3 contains 17 residues. This chain's CDR3 is CTSSHLAEAQSTDTQYF. The CDR3 region has the DNA TGCACCAGCAGCCACCTCGCCGAAGCGCAGAGCACAGATACGCAGTATTTT.

The rearrangement uses TRBV19 and TRBJ1-4, with D unresolved. V was trimmed by 4 bases and J by 3 bases, leaving 9 bases between them. CDR3 length equals 14 residues. Germline V gives CDR1 LNHDA, CDR2 SQIVND (reference sequence). The CDR3 sequence: CASSKTGSNEKLFF. CDR3 DNA: TGTGCCAGTAGTAAGACGGGATCTAATGAAAAACTGTTTTTT.

The chain is built from TRBV28 and TRBJ1-2, with D possibly being TRBD1 (6 bases). CDR1 is MDHEN, CDR2 SYDVKM, per germline. V was cut by 8 bases and J by 8 bases, with 24 bases left in between. The length of the CDR3 is 15 residues. The CDR3 bases are TGTGCCAGCTACAGGGAAGAGGGACTATTTTCCGGCTACACCTTC. Amino acid sequence: CASYREEGLFSGYTF.

The chain joins TRBV12-3 or TRBV12-4 to TRBJ2-1; perhaps TRBD2 as D (6 bases). Trimming shortened V by 7 bases and J by 10 bases, and 17 bases separated the two germline ends. The CDR3 totals 13 residues. The CDR3: CASTRDLPGEQFF. CDR3 coding DNA: TGTGCCAGCACCAGGGACTTGCCAGGGGAGCAGTTCTTC.

V gene TRBV4-1 combines with J gene TRBJ2-3; 9 bases fit TRBD1. CDR1 and CDR2 from the germline V gene are MGHRA and YSYEKL. Trimming removed 3 bases from V and 3 bases from J; junction bases left unmatched: 4. The CDR3 totals 15 residues. The CDR3 loop is CASSHSGQGTDTQYF. The CDR3 DNA follows: TGCGCCAGCAGCCACTCAGGACAGGGGACAGATACGCAGTATTTT.

The rearrangement links TRBV24-1 to TRBJ2-3; D unclear. Between the trimmed V and J ends, which lost 4 bases and 2 bases, there was a span of 3 bases. Germline V gene data show CDR1 as KGHDR and CDR2 as SFDVKD. The CDR3 covers 12 residues. CDR3 sequence: CATSDYTDTQYF. The DNA for the CDR3 is TGTGCCACCAGTGACTACACAGATACGCAGTATTTT.